The present T cell receptor (beta chain) was sequenced within a study of T cell responses to AZD1222 COVID-19 vaccine. Study conclusions and caveats: Without day 14 samples, only post-peak T cell repertoires were studied.

About this clone: Its antigen is unknown.

Germline CDR1 is MNHEY and CDR2 is SMNVEV (reference sequence). This CDR3 comprises 15 residues. V lost 6 bases to trimming and J lost 4 bases; unmatched junction nucleotides: 5. Method: immunoSEQ multiplex PCR; TCRdb's copy keeps in-frame clones and lacks some. The data show 95,000 to 110,000 clones, over 85% seen once. This specimen was peripheral blood, taken on day 0 of AZD1222 vaccination. The receptor comes from an adult in good health. The chain couples TRBV27 to TRBJ2-1, with 11 nucleotides matching TRBD2. The CDR3 reads CASRHSGRGYNEQFF. The CDR3 DNA is TGTGCCAGCAGGCATAGCGGGAGGGGTTACAATGAGCAGTTCTTC.